The rows below give T cell receptor beta chains drawn from one sample of a study of T cells in Graves' hyperthyroidism and ophthalmopathy. TCRdb ran MiXCR on the multiplex PCR reads and lists one entry per CDR3 protein. The table lists over 350,000 distinct CDR3 sequences, less than 20% of them singletons. The specimen was blood. Source of these receptors: a man aged 18 to 30 with Graves' ophthalmopathy. Each CDR3 is given with its conserved first and last residue. The order of the fields is J gene, D gene, V gene, clone size, CDR3 protein, CDR3 DNA. A D gene is named only where the DNA matches it firmly. Some rows have no size entry. The others give once, few or many, or a class for an expanded clone.

TRBJ2-5,-,TRBV3-1,many,CASSQEGGGLWEAQYF,TGTGCCAGCAGCCAAGAAGGAGGGGGTCTGTGGGAGGCCCAGTACTTC
TRBJ2-1,TRBD1,TRBV27,-,CASRTWRGDSSYNEQFF,TGTGCCAGCAGGACCTGGAGAGGGGACAGCTCCTACAATGAGCAGTTCTTC
TRBJ1-5,TRBD1,TRBV20-1,many,CSARDRAGQPQHF,TGCAGTGCCCGGGACAGGGCAGGTCAGCCCCAGCATTTT
TRBJ2-2,-,TRBV6-1,many,CASTIDTLYTGELFF,TGTGCCAGCACCATAGACACCTTATACACCGGGGAGCTGTTTTTT
TRBJ1-1,TRBD1,TRBV18,-,CASSPDRVAGTEAFF,TGTGCCAGCTCACCGGACAGGGTCGCGGGAACTGAAGCTTTCTTT
TRBJ1-5,TRBD1,TRBV24-1,few,CATSGGVGQPQHF,TGTGCCACCTCAGGGGGCGTCGGGCAGCCCCAGCATTTT
TRBJ1-5,-,TRBV15,-,CATSRDGGGNNQPQHF,TGTGCCACCAGCAGAGATGGTGGGGGGAACAATCAGCCCCAGCATTTT
TRBJ1-5,TRBD1,TRBV12-3/TRBV12-4,many,CASSPRGGDSNQPQHF,TGTGCCAGCAGCCCCAGGGGGGGTGATAGCAATCAGCCCCAGCATTTT
TRBJ2-7,-,TRBV11-2,many,CASSLAGAYEQYF,TGTGCCAGCAGCTTAGCAGGTGCCTACGAGCAGTACTTC
TRBJ2-7,-,TRBV20-1,many,CSARDVRDGASYEQYF,TGCAGTGCTAGAGATGTGCGGGACGGTGCCTCCTACGAGCAGTACTTC
TRBJ2-3,-,TRBV11-2,many,CASSYRLHTDTQYF,TGTGCCAGCAGCTACCGGTTACACACAGATACGCAGTATTTT
TRBJ1-4,-,TRBV6-2/TRBV6-3,-,CASTKGQAPWDEKLFF,TGTGCCAGCACCAAGGGGCAGGCCCCTTGGGATGAAAAACTGTTTTTT
TRBJ2-2,TRBD1,TRBV12-3/TRBV12-4,-,CASSRQGYTGELFF,TGTGCCAGCAGTCGACAGGGGTACACCGGGGAGCTGTTTTTT
TRBJ2-6,-,TRBV7-3,few,CASSLFGESGANVLTF,TGTGCCAGCAGCTTATTCGGTGAATCTGGGGCCAACGTCCTGACTTTC
TRBJ2-1,-,TRBV5-1,-,CASSLVGRAYNEQFF,TGCGCCAGCAGCTTGGTTGGCAGAGCCTACAATGAGCAGTTCTTC
TRBJ1-2,-,TRBV9,-,CASSVEVGVGYTF,TGTGCCAGCAGCGTAGAAGTAGGGGTCGGCTACACCTTC